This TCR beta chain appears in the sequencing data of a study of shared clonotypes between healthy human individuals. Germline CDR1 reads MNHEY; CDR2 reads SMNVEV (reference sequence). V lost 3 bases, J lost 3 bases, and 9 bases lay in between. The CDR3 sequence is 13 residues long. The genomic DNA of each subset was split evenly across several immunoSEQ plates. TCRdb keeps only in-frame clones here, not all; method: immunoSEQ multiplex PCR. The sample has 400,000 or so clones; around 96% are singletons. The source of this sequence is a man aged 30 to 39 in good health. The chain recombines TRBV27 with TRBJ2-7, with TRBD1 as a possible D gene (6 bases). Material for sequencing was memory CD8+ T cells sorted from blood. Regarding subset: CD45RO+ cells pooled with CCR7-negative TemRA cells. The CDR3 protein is CASSLVRGYEQYF. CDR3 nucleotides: TGTGCCAGCAGTTTGGTCAGGGGCTACGAGCAGTACTTC.